A single sample is the source of the 5 T cell receptor beta chains below, sequenced in a study of beta chain features in type 1 diabetes. What was sequenced were expressed TCRB transcripts, since all of the isolated RNA had been reverse transcribed. The method was immunoSEQ multiplex PCR; TCRdb's version includes in-frame clones alone and lacks a portion of them. Here the sample spans about 130,000 clones, 7% to 10% being singletons. The sequenced sample consisted of central memory CD4+ T cells from blood. The source of these receptors is a man between 18 and 35 years old in good health.

The chain has TRBV18 and TRBJ2-7, with 9 bases that match TRBD1. The germline V gene has CDR1 KGHSH and CDR2 LQKENI. V lost 3 bases and J lost 3; bases outside the gene matches: 9. The CDR3 has 16 residues. CDR3 nucleotide sequence: TGTGCCAGCTCACCGCAGGCCGGGACAGGGCTCTACGAGCAGTACTTC. This gives the protein CASSPQAGTGLYEQYF.

The chain carries TRBV7-2 and TRBJ2-3; TRBD2 matches at 15 bases. Unmatched junction bases numbered 8, after V lost 5 bases and J lost 2 bases. The CDR3 has 18 amino acids. Germline-derived CDR1 and CDR2 are SGHTA and FQGNSA. This chain's CDR3 is CASSPSGTSGGNTDTQYF. CDR3 bases: TGTGCCAGCAGCCCGTCGGGGACTAGCGGGGGGAACACAGATACGCAGTATTTT.

The chain joins TRBV7-2 to TRBJ2-2, with D tentatively TRBD1 (6 bases). The CDR3 length is 16 residues. The germline V gene encodes CDR1 SGHTA and CDR2 FQGNSA. The V end lost 2 bases, the J end lost 4 bases, and 14 bases lay between the germline ends. CDR3 sequence: CASSLHGRGITGELFF. The DNA of the CDR3 is TGTGCCAGCAGCTTACACGGCAGGGGTATCACCGGGGAGCTGTTTTTT.

This chain joins TRBV27 and TRBJ2-3; D uncertain. Germline loops: CDR1 MNHEY, CDR2 SMNVEV (reference sequence). The length of the CDR3 is 13 residues. Trimming removed 4 bases at V and 4 bases at J, with 9 bases between. CDR3 region: CASSSTAADTQYF. Written as DNA, the CDR3 is TGTGCCAGCAGTTCAACAGCTGCAGATACGCAGTATTTT.

This clone appeared many times. This could be a read error, since a much larger clone is one nucleotide away. This chain uses TRBV6-5 with TRBJ2-1; D ambiguous. This CDR3 has 11 residues. Germline values: CDR1 MNHEY, CDR2 SVGAGI. The V end was cut by 6 bases, the J end by 4 bases, with 4 bases between. The CDR3 protein is CASSPYNEQFF. CDR3 nucleotides: TGTGCCAGCAGCCCATACAATGAGCAGTTCTTC.